This record concerns one T cell receptor beta chain sequence. Its matching antigen is unknown. The related graft donor's blood sample was taken on the day of bone marrow donation. The data stem from a study of T cells after posttransplantation cyclophosphamide. Assay: immunoSEQ multiplex PCR; the TCRdb copy retains only in-frame clones and omits some. The sample lists approximately 3,900 clones; 68% were seen once. Whole-study findings and limits: Recipient CMV seropositivity and CMV reactivation strongly tracked TRB clonality. Skin or GI-infiltrating T cells shared few TRB sequences with blood. Later post-transplant blood repertoires were often dominated by donor CD8+ memory clones.

Material: memory CD8+ T cells sorted from blood. This TCR was recovered from a man aged 50 to 60.

The CDR3: CASRLAGTTGELFF. CDR3 nucleotides: TGTGCCAGCAGACTAGCGGGGACTACCGGGGAGCTGTTTTTT. The rearrangement uses TRBV28 and TRBJ2-2; TRBD2 matches at 10 bases. After removal of 6 bases from V and 5 bases from J, the junction contained 3 bases not matched to a gene. CDR1 is MDHEN, CDR2 SYDVKM, per germline. This CDR3 has 14 residues.